Listed here is a single T cell receptor (beta chain). Its antigen is unknown. Since the CDR3 does not end with the conserved phenylalanine or tryptophan, this likely comes from a read error. The DNA is omitted, as the CDR3 cannot be located on it reliably, and the CDR3 follows TCRdb's listing. CDR1 is SGHRS and CDR2 is YFSETQ in the germline V gene. The CDR3 numbers 8 amino acids, ends counted. What was amplified from RNA transcripts were TCR beta CDR3 regions. The HTBI primer set was used in a first-round RT-PCR of the TCR CDR3. One entry per CDR3 protein, called by TCRdb with MiXCR from the multiplex PCR reads. The sample includes 89,000 or so distinct CDR3 sequences, around 40% of them seen just once. This entry belongs to a study of T cells in Graves' hyperthyroidism and ophthalmopathy. Study findings and constraints: Progression to ophthalmopathy was predicted a median of 6.5 months early.

The sequencing sample was made of peripheral blood or thyroid tissue (not recorded which). The V call is TRBV5-1, the J call TRBJ2-6. The TCR was taken from a woman in her thirties with Graves' hyperthyroidism. The CDR3 here is CASSSWTS.